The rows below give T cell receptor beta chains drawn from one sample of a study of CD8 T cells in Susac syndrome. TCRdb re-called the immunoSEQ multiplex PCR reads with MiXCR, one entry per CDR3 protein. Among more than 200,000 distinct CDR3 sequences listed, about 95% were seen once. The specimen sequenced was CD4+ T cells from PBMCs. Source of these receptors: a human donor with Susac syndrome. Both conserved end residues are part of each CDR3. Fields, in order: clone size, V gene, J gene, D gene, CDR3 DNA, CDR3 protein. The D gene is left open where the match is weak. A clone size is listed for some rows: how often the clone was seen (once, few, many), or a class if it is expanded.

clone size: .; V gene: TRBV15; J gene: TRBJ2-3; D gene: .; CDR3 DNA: TGTGCCACCAGTAGAGACGGTGCCGGCGGAGGCACAGATACGCAGTATTTT; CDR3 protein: CATSRDGAGGGTDTQYF
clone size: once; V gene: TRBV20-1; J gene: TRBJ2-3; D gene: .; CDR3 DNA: TGCAGTGCTACCGCGACAGATACGCAGTATTTT; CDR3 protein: CSATATDTQYF
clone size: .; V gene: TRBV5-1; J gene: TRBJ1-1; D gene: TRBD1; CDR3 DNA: TGCGCCAGCAGCTTATCCGGGACAGCGGTTGAAGCTTTCTTT; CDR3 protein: CASSLSGTAVEAFF
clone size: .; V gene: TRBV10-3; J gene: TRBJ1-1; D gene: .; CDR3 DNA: TGTGCCATCAGGGGGCCGGACAATGCTGAAGCTTTCTTT; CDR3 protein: CAIRGPDNAEAFF
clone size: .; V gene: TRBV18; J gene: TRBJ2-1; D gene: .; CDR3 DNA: TGTGCCAGCTCACCAACGGTAGTCAGCAATGAGCAGTTCTTC; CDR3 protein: CASSPTVVSNEQFF
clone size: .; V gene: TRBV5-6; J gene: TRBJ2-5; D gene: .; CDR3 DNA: TGTGCCAGCAGCCCACTACAGACCAGACTGTACGAGACCCAGTACTTC; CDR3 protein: CASSPLQTRLYETQYF
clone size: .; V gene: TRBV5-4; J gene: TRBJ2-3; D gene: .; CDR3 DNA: TGTGCCAGCAGCGGTCCAGCCTCTGATACGCAGTATTTT; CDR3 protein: CASSGPASDTQYF
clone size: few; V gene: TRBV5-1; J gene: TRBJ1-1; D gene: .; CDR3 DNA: TGCGCCAGCAGAGTCGGGGTAGGGTTGAACACTGAAGCTTTCTTT; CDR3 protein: CASRVGVGLNTEAFF
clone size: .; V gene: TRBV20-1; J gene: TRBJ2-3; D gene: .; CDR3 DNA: TGCAGTGCCGGGCCGCCGGACCAGAGGCCCACAGATACGCAGTATTTT; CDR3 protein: CSAGPPDQRPTDTQYF
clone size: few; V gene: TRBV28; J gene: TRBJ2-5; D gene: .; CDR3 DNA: TGTGCCAGCAGTTTGCCAGGGGCCGGAGAGACCCAGTACTTC; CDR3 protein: CASSLPGAGETQYF
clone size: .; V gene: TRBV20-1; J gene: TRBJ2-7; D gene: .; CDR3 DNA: TGCAGTGCTAGAGAGAACAGGGTCTCCTACGAGCAGTACTTC; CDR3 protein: CSARENRVSYEQYF
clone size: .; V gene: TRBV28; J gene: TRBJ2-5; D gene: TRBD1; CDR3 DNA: TGTGCCAGCAGCCAACCACAGGGGGCGGAGACCCAGTACTTC; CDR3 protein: CASSQPQGAETQYF
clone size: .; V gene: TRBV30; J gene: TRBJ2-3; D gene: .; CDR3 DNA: TGTGCCTGGAGTGCGTCGGAGGTGGATACGCAGTATTTT; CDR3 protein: CAWSASEVDTQYF
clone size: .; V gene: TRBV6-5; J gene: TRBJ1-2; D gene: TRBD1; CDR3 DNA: TGTGCCAGCGCCAGGGGGGAGGGCTATGGCTACACCTTC; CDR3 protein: CASARGEGYGYTF
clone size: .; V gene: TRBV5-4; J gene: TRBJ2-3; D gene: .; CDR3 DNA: TGTGCCAGCAGCTTGTCAAGCTTCACAGATACGCAGTATTTT; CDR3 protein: CASSLSSFTDTQYF
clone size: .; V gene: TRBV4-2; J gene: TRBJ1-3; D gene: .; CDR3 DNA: TGTGCCAGCAGCCAAAACCACCTGAGCTCTGGAAACACCATATATTTT; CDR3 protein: CASSQNHLSSGNTIYF
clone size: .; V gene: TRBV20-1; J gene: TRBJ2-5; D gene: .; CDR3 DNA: TGCAGTGCTGGCGACCCCCAAGAGACCCAGTACTTC; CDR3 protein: CSAGDPQETQYF
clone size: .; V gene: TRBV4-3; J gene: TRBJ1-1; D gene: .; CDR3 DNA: TGCGCCAGCAGGGTTACACCGAACACTGAAGCTTTCTTT; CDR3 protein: CASRVTPNTEAFF
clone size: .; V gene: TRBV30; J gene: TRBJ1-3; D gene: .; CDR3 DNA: TGTGCCTGGAGTGTAGGTGCGAGCTCTGGAAACACCATATATTTT; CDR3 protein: CAWSVGASSGNTIYF
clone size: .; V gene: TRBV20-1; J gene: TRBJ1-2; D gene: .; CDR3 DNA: TGCAGTGCTAGGGACCGCCAGGGGAGGGACTATGGCTACACCTTC; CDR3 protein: CSARDRQGRDYGYTF
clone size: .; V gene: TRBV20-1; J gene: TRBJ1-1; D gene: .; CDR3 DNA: TGCAGTGCTAAGACACGCACTGAAGCTTTCTTT; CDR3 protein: CSAKTRTEAFF
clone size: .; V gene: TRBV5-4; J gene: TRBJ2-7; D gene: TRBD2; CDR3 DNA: TGTGCCAGCAGCCAACGGGGGGGCCTCCCCTACGAGCAGTACTTC; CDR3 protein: CASSQRGGLPYEQYF
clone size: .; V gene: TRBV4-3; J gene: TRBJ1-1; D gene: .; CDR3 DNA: TGCGCCAGCAGCCAAGTGGGGGGCGCGAACACTGAAGCTTTCTTT; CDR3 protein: CASSQVGGANTEAFF
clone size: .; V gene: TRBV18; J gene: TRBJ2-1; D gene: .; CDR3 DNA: TGTGCCAGCTCACCACCGGTGGGAAACGACGCGTTCTTC; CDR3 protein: CASSPPVGNDAFF
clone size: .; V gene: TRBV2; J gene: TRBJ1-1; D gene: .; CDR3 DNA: TGTGCCAGCAGTAGACAGGTCACTGAAGCTTTCTTT; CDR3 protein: CASSRQVTEAFF
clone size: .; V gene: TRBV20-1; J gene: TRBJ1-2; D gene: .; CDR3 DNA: TGCAGTGCTAGAAGGAGGGCTACGGGGGACTATGGCTACACCTTC; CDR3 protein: CSARRRATGDYGYTF